The 13 T cell receptor beta chains given below trace back to one sample, sequenced in a study of T and B cells in COVID-19 patients. BIOMED2 TRB-A/B primer pools were used in multiplex TRB PCR. Each CDR3 protein gets one entry after TCRdb re-called the multiplex PCR reads with MiXCR. The sample consists of around 3,200 distinct CDR3 sequences, roughly 24% of them appearing once. Each TRB amplification used roughly 250-550 ng of genomic DNA from blood. Material for sequencing was blood. The receptors come from a human donor with active COVID-19.

This sequence joins TRBV19 and TRBJ2-3, with TRBD2 matching 11 bases. The CDR3 totals 16 residues. Germline V gives CDR1 LNHDA, CDR2 SQIVND (reference sequence). V dropped 5 bases and J dropped 0; count of bases not matched to a gene: 4. CDR3 in DNA: TGTGCCAGTAGTGGGGGGACTAGCGGTAGCACAGATACGCAGTATTTT. The encoded protein is CASSGGTSGSTDTQYF.

Only a few counts were recorded for this clonotype. Since a much larger clone is just one base distant, this may be a read error. This chain links TRBV5-4 with TRBJ2-1; 7 nucleotides align to TRBD2. The CDR3 is 15 amino acids. Germline V CDR1 and CDR2: SGHNT, YYREEE (reference sequence). Trimming at V came to 4 bases and at J to 5 bases, leaving 9 bases not matched to a gene. This chain's CDR3 is CASSLGEGLNNEQFF. In nucleotides, the CDR3 is TGTGCCAGCAGCCTGGGGGAGGGATTAAACAATGAGCAGTTCTTC.

This clonotype is deemed large. The CDR3 loop is CSGAVGLGETQYF. DNA for the CDR3: TGCAGCGGGGCCGTAGGGCTGGGGGAGACCCAGTACTTC. V usage is TRBV29-1 and J usage is TRBJ2-5; D is ambiguous. The ends were cut back, 7 bases at V and 5 bases at J, with 17 bases in the middle. In germline, CDR1 is SQVTM, CDR2 ANQGSEA. There are 13 residues in the CDR3.

This clonotype is medium-sized within its sample. The chain recombines TRBV19 with TRBJ1-5; 12 bases line up with TRBD1. Germline assignment: CDR1 LNHDA and CDR2 SQIVND (reference sequence). V lost 7 bases to trimming and J lost 6 bases; unmatched junction nucleotides: 10. The CDR3 has 16 residues. The CDR3 sequence: CASTRDRGLVGQPQHF. CDR3 bases: TGTGCCAGTACGAGGGACAGGGGGCTTGTAGGTCAGCCCCAGCATTTT.

On this clonotype itself: A much larger clone differs by one base, so this may be a read error. This chain's CDR3 is CASSAGTGVSDIQYF. For the CDR3, the DNA is TGTGCCAGCTCAGCCGGGACAGGGGTGAGTGACATTCAGTACTTC. The chain is built from TRBV18 and TRBJ2-4, with 10 bases lining up with TRBD1. V dropped 5 bases and J dropped 8; count of bases not matched to a gene: 9. The length of the CDR3 is 15 residues. Germline V gene sequence: CDR1 KGHSH, CDR2 LQKENI.

By proportion, this clonotype is medium-sized (0.01 to 0.1%). The J gene is TRBJ2-3, the V gene TRBV18; no firm D call. Per the germline V gene, CDR1 is KGHSH and CDR2 is LQKENI. V shed 2 bases and J shed 1 base, with 13 bases lying between them. This CDR3 region has 16 residues. The CDR3 nucleotides are TGTGCCAGCTCACCAGTTGGTGTAGCCCGCACAGATACGCAGTATTTT. This sequence encodes CASSPVGVARTDTQYF.

As concerns this clonotype: Just one base apart from a much larger clone, this may be a read error. V usage is TRBV6-2 or TRBV6-3 and J usage is TRBJ2-5; tentatively, D is TRBD2 (6 bases). The CDR3 loop spans 13 amino acids. The germline V gene encodes CDR1 MNHEY and CDR2 SVGEGT. The CDR3 bases are TGTGCCAGCAGTACGGGGGTCCAAGAGATCCAGTACTTC. Amino acid sequence: CASSTGVQEIQYF.

In this sample, this clonotype turned up many times. The V gene is TRBV5-1, the J gene TRBJ2-7; possibly TRBD1 for D (6 bases). This CDR3 has 15 amino acids. The germline gives CDR1 SGHRS, CDR2 YFSETQ. V was pared by 4 bases and J by 1 base, with 15 bases between. CDR3 sequence reads: CASSTSGERSYEQYF. DNA for the CDR3: TGCGCCAGCAGCACCTCAGGGGAGAGGTCCTACGAGCAGTACTTC. Variable domain in full (rest from reference TRBV5-1 and TRBJ2-7): KAGVTQTPRYLIKTRGQQVTLSCSPISGHRSVSWYQQTPGQGLQFLFEYFSETQRNKGNFPGRFSGRQFSNSRSEMNVSTLELGDSALYLCASSTSGERSYEQYFGPGTRLTVT.

By its share, this clonotype is medium-sized (0.01 to 0.1%). The chain links TRBV18 to TRBJ1-3, with a tentative D call TRBD1 (5 bases). Trimming took off 0 bases at V and 0 bases at J, with 9 bases between the two ends. The CDR3 has 16 residues. Germline V CDR1 and CDR2: KGHSH, LQKENI. DNA for the CDR3: TGTGCCAGCTCACCACCGGGGCAATACTCTGGAAACACCATATATTTT. Protein sequence: CASSPPGQYSGNTIYF.

The rearrangement joins TRBV20-1 to TRBJ1-6, with D possibly matching TRBD1 (5 bases). The CDR3 totals 18 residues. V dropped 2 bases and J dropped 8 bases, with 25 bases sitting between them. Germline V gene data show CDR1 as DFQATT and CDR2 as SNEGSKA (reference sequence). As DNA, the CDR3 is TGCAGTGCTAGATCCCTGATCTTCTCCGGGACGCAACATTCACCCCTCCACTTT. It encodes CSARSLIFSGTQHSPLHF.

In its sample, this clonotype was seen a few times. The chain couples TRBV11-2 to TRBJ2-3; 8 nucleotides agree with TRBD1. The V gene end was trimmed by 0 bases and the J gene end by 3 bases; junction bases not matched to a gene: 5. CDR1 and CDR2 (germline): SGHAT, FQNNGV. The CDR3 contains 16 residues. CDR3 sequence (DNA): TGTGCCAGCAGCTTAGATAGGACAGGGAGGACAGATACGCAGTATTTT. It is translated as CASSLDRTGRTDTQYF.

The J gene is TRBJ2-2, the V gene TRBV12-3 or TRBV12-4; 7 positions match TRBD1. Germline trimming cut 1 base from V and 6 bases from J; bases unmatched to any gene: 2. This CDR3 is 14 amino acids long. CDR3 region: CASSLEGAAGELFF. The CDR3 nucleotides read TGTGCCAGCAGTTTAGAGGGGGCAGCCGGGGAGCTGTTTTTT.

By frequency in the sample, this clonotype is medium-sized. The rearrangement joins TRBV30 to TRBJ1-2; tentative D call: TRBD1 (5 bases). This CDR3 spans 12 amino acids. V shed 0 bases and J shed 6 bases, with 8 bases lying between them. Germline V CDR1 and CDR2: GTSNPN, SVGIG (reference sequence). CDR3: CAWSVAGNGYTF. In DNA form, the CDR3 reads TGTGCCTGGAGTGTAGCAGGGAATGGCTACACCTTC.